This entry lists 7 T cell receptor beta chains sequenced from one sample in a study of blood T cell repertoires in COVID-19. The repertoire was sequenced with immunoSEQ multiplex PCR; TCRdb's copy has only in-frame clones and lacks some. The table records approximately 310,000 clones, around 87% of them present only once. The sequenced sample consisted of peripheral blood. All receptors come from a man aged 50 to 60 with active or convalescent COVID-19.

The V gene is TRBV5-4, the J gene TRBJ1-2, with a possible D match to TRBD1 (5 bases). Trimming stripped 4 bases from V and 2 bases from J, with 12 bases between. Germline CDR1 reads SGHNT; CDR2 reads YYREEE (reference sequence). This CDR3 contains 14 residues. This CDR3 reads CASSLLAGNYGYTF. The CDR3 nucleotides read TGTGCCAGCAGCCTCCTCGCAGGGAACTATGGCTACACCTTC.

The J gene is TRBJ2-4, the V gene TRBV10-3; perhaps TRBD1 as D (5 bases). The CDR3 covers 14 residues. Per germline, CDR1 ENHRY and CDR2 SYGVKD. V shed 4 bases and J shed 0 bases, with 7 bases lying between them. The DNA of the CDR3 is TGTGCCATCAGTGTAACAGGAGCCAAAAACATTCAGTACTTC. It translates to CAISVTGAKNIQYF.

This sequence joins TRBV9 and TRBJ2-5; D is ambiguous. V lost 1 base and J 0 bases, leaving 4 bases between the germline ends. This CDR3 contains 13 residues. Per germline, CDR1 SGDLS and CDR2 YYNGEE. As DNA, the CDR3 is TGTGCCAGCAGCGTATCGGACCAAGAGACCCAGTACTTC. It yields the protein CASSVSDQETQYF. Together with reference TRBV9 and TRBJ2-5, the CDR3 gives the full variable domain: DSGVTQTPKHLITATGQRVTLRCSPRSGDLSVYWYQQSLDQGLQFLIQYYNGEERAKGNILERFSAQQFPDLHSELNLSSLELGDSALYFCASSVSDQETQYFGPGTRLLVL.

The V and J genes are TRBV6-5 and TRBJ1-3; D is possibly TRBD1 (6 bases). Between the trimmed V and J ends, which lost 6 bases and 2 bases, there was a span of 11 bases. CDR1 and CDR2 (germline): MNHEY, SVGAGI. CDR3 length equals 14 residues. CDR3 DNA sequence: TGTGCCAGCAGCTCTACAGGGACTGGAAACACCATATATTTT. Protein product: CASSSTGTGNTIYF.

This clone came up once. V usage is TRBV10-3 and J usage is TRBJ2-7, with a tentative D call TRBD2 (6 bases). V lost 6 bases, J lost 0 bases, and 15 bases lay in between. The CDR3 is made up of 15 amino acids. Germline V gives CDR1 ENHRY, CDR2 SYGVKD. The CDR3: CAISERVGGSYEQYF. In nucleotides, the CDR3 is TGTGCCATCAGCGAAAGGGTCGGGGGCTCCTACGAGCAGTACTTC.

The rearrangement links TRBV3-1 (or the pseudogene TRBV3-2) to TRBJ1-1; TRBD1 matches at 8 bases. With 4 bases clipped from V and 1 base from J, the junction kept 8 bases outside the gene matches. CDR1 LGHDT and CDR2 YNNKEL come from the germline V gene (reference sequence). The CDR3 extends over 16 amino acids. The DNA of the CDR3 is TGTGCCAGCAGCCTAGGACAGGGAATGGGGAACACTGAAGCTTTCTTT. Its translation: CASSLGQGMGNTEAFF.

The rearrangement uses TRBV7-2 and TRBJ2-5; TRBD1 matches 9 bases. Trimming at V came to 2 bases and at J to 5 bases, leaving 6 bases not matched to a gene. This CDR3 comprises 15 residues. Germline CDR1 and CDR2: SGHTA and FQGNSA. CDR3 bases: TGTGCCAGCAGCTTAACGGGACAGGGAGGGGAGACCCAGTACTTC. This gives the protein CASSLTGQGGETQYF.